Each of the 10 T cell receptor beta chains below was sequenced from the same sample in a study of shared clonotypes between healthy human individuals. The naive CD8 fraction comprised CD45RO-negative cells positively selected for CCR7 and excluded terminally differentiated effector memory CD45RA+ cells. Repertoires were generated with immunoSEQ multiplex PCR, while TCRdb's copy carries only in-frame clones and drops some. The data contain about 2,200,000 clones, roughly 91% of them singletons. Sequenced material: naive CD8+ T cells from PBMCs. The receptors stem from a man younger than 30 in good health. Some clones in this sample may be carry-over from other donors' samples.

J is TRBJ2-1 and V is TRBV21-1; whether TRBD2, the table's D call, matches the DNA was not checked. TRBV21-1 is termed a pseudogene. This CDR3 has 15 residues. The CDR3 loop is CASSPRVEVYNEQFF. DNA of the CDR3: TGTGCCAGCAGCCCCCGAGTTGAAGTCTACAATGAGCAGTTCTTC.

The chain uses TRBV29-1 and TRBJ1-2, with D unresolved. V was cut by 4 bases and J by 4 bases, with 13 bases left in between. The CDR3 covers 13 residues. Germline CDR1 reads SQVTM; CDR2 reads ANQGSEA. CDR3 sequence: CSVVPHIGYGYTF. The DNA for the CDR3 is TGCAGCGTTGTTCCTCATATAGGCTATGGCTACACCTTC.

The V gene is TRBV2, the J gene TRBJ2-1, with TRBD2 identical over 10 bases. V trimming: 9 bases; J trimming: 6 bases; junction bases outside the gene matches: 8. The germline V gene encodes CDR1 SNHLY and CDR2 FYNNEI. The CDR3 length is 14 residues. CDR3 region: CASIGTSVPNEQFF. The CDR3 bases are TGTGCCAGTATTGGGACTAGCGTCCCCAATGAGCAGTTCTTC.

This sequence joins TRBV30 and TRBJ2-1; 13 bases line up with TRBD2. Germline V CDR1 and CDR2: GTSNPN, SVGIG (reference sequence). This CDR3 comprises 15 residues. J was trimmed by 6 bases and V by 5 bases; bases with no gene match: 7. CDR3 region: CAWEGLAGAGNEQFF. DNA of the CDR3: TGTGCCTGGGAAGGACTAGCGGGAGCTGGCAATGAGCAGTTCTTC.

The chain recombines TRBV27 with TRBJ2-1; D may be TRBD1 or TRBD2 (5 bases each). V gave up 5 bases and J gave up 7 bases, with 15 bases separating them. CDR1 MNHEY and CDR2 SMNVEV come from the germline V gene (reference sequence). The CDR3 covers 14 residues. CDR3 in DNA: TGTGCCAGCAGTGTTGGTCAGAGGGGAAATGAGCAGTTCTTC. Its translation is CASSVGQRGNEQFF.

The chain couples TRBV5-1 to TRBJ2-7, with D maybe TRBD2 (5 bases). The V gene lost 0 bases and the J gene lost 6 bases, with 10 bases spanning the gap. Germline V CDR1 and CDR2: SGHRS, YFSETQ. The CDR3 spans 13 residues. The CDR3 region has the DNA TGCGCCAGCAGCTTGGTGCTAGCAGTCGAGCAGTACTTC. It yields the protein CASSLVLAVEQYF. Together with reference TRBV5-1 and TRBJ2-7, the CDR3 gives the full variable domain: KAGVTQTPRYLIKTRGQQVTLSCSPISGHRSVSWYQQTPGQGLQFLFEYFSETQRNKGNFPGRFSGRQFSNSRSEMNVSTLELGDSALYLCASSLVLAVEQYFGPGTRLTVT.

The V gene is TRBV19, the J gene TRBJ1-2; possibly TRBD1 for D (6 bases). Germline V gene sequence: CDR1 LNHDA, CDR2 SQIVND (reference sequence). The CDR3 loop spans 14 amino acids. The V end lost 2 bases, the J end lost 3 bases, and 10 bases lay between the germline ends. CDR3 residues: CASSIMGADYGYTF. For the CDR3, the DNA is TGTGCCAGTAGTATAATGGGGGCGGACTATGGCTACACCTTC.

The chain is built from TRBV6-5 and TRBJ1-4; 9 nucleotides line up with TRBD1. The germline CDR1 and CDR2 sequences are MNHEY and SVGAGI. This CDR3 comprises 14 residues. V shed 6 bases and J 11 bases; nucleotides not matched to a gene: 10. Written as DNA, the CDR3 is TGTGCCAGCAGGTTGGGACAGGGCGTAGGCAAACTGTTTTTT. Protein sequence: CASRLGQGVGKLFF.

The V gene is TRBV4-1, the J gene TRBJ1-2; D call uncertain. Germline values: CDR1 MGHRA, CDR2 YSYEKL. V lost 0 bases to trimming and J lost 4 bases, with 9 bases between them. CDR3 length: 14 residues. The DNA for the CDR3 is TGCGCCAGCAGCCAAGACGCAAGCGCCTATGGCTACACCTTC. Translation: CASSQDASAYGYTF.

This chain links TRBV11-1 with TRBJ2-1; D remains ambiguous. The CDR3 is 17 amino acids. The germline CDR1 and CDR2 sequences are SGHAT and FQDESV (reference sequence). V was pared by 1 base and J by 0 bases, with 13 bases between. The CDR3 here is CASSLEMQMSSYNEQFF. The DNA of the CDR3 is TGTGCCAGCAGCTTAGAGATGCAGATGAGCTCCTACAATGAGCAGTTCTTC.